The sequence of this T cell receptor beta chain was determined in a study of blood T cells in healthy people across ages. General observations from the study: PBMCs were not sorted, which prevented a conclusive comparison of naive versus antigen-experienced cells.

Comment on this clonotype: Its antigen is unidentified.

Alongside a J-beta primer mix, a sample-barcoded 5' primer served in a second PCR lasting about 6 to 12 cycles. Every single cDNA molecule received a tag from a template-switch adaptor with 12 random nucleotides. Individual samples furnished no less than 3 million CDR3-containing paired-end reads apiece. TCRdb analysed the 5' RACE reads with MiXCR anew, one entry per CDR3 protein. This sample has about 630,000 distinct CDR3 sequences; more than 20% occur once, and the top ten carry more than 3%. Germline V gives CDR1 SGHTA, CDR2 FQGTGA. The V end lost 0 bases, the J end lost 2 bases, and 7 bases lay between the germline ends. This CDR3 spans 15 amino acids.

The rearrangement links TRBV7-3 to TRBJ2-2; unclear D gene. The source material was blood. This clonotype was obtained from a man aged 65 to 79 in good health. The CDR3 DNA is TGTGCCAGCAGCTTAACGGCCACCAACACCGGGGAGCTGTTTTTT. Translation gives CASSLTATNTGELFF.